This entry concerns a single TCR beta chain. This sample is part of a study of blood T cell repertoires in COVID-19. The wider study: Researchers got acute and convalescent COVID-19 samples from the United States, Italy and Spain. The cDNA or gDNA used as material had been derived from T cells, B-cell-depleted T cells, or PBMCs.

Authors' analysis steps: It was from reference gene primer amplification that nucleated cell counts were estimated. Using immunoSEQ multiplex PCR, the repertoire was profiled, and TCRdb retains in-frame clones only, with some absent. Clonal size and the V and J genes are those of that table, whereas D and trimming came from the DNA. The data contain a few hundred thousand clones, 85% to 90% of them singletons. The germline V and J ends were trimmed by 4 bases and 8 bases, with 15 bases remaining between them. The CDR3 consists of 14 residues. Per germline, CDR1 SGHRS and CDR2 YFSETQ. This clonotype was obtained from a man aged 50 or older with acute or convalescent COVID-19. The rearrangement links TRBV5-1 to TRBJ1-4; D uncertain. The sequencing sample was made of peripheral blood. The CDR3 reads CASSVLGITEKLFF. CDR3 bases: TGCGCCAGCAGCGTACTCGGGATAACCGAAAAACTGTTTTTT.